In its sample, the clone carrying this T cell receptor (beta chain) was seen many times. Its antigen is currently unknown. Stated time point: newly diagnosed GD, antithyroid drugs for less than 3 months. PBMCs were the source of the RNA used for TCR sequencing. In each case, Graves' disease was diagnosed per American Thyroid Association guidelines. Trimming took off 8 bases at V and 6 bases at J, with 13 bases between the two ends. The V gene's germline CDR1 is MDHEN and CDR2 SYDVKM. This CDR3 comprises 12 residues. The sample comes from a study of regulatory T cells in long-lasting Graves disease. On the study more broadly: Freshly diagnosed Graves' patients had used antithyroid drugs for under 3 months.

The study, taken as a whole, reports: With persistent disease, TRBV28, TRBJ1-2 and TRBJ2-5 were the favored segments. Thyroid tissue was not studied; only peripheral blood was.

Both iRepertoire HTBI primers and Arm-PCR of CDR3 regions were used to build the TCR beta libraries. TCRdb called the multiplex PCR reads again in MiXCR, with one record for every CDR3 protein. The sample yields 580,000 or so distinct CDR3 sequences, approximately 16% seen once. This sample was shared with a second study, whose subject was T cells in Graves' hyperthyroidism and ophthalmopathy.

This clonotype was obtained from a man aged 18-30 years with Graves disease. This specimen was peripheral blood mononuclear cells (PBMCs), taken at new diagnosis, from a patient treated with antithyroid drugs. The chain employs TRBV28 and TRBJ1-1; TRBD1 is a possible D gene (6 bases). The DNA for the CDR3 is TGTGCCAGCGAGGCCGGGGGCCCTGAAGCTTTCTTT. The encoded protein is CASEAGGPEAFF.